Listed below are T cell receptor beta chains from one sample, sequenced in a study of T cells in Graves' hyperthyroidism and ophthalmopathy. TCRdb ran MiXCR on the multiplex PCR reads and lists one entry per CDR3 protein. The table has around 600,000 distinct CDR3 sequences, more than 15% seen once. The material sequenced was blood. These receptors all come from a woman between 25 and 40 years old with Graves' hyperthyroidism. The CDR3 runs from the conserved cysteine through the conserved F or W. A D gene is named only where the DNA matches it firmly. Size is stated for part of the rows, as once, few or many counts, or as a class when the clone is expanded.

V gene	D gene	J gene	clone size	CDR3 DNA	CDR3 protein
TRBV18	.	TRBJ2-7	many	TGTGCCAGCTCCCGAACAGGGAACTCCTACGAGCAGTACTTC	CASSRTGNSYEQYF
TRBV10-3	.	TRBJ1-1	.	TGTGCCATCAGTGAGTCGACTCTTGGTGAAGCTTTCTTT	CAISESTLGEAFF
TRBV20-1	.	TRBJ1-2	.	TGCAGTGCTAGAGAGCAGGCAGAATATGGCTACACCTTC	CSAREQAEYGYTF
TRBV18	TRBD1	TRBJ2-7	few	TGTGCCAGCTCACCTCCGCCGGGACAGGAATTATACGAGCAGTACTTC	CASSPPPGQELYEQYF
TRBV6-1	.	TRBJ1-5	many	TGTGCCAGCACCATGAGGGGAGACGATCAGCCCCAGCATTTT	CASTMRGDDQPQHF
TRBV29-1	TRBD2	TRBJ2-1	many	TGCAGCGTTGAAGATCCGACGGGACTAGACATTGTCCATGAGCAGTTCTTC	CSVEDPTGLDIVHEQFF
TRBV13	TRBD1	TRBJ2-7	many	TGTGCCAGCAGCAACAGGGGGCCCTACGAGCAGTACTTC	CASSNRGPYEQYF
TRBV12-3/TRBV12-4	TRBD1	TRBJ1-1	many	TGTGCCAGCAGGGTCACAGGGGCACGCACTGAAGCTTTCTTT	CASRVTGARTEAFF
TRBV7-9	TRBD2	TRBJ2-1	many	TGTGCCAGCAGCCCTCACGGACTAGCGAACTACAATGAGCAGTTCTTC	CASSPHGLANYNEQFF
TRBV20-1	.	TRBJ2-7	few	TGCAGTGCCATCGGGACTCAGGCCTACGAGCAGTACTTC	CSAIGTQAYEQYF
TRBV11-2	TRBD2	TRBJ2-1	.	TGCGCCAGCAGCTCTCTAGCGGGGGGAAACGATGAGCAGTTCTTC	CASSSLAGGNDEQFF
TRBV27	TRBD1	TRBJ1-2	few	TGTGCCAGCAGCCTATATGGACAGGGAGATGGCTACACCTTC	CASSLYGQGDGYTF
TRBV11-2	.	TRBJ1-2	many	TGTGCCAGCAGCTTAGGTTGGGGGGACGGCTATGGCTACACCTTC	CASSLGWGDGYGYTF
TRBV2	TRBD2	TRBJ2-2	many	TGTGCCAGCAGCCGATCCGTTGGCGGGAGTGTCACCGGGGAGCTGTTTTTT	CASSRSVGGSVTGELFF
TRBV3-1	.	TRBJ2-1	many	TGTGCCAGCAGCCAAGATGCCAGCGGTTCCTACAATGAGCAGTTCTTC	CASSQDASGSYNEQFF
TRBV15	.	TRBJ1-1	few	TGTGCCACCAGCACTCCAGGGAGGGTGAACACTGAAGCTTTCTTT	CATSTPGRVNTEAFF